Here is one TCR beta chain with its context. These data are taken from a study of CXCR3-negative and CXCR3-positive naive CD8 T cells. 5' RACE that incorporated UMI labels was used to prepare the TRB cDNA libraries. TCRdb reprocessed the 5' RACE reads and reports one entry per CDR3 protein, with no DNA. The table gives tens of thousands of distinct CDR3 sequences; the top ten clones make up around 0.99% of it. The CDR3 has 16 residues. Looked up from germline, CDR1 is SQVTM and CDR2 is ANQGSEA. The source is a human donor in good health. Some clones in this sample may be carry-over from other donors' samples. The sequenced sample consisted of naive CXCR3- CD8+ T cells from blood. Subset reported: CD45RO-CCR7+CD27+CD95- naive CD8+ T cells lacking CXCR3 (TNR3-). The V and J genes are TRBV29-1 and TRBJ2-1; TCRdb gives TRBD1 as the D gene, but with no DNA this cannot be confirmed. This CDR3 reads CSVEPKYRGQYNEQFF.